This TCR beta chain was obtained from a study of blood T cell repertoires in COVID-19. Method: immunoSEQ multiplex PCR; TCRdb's copy keeps in-frame clones and lacks some. The sample records 350,000 to 400,000 clones, 88% being singletons. A few counts support this clone. Individuals drawn from around 25 US areas were roughly 18 to 89 years old. The sequence was collected from a woman younger than 30 who had recovered from COVID-19. Sequencing was done on a sample of PBMCs or T cells enriched from blood (not recorded which).

The DNA for the CDR3 is TGTGCCAGCAGCTTGGGACAGAATCTTAACAATGAGCAGTTCTTC. Protein product: CASSLGQNLNNEQFF. The rearrangement uses TRBV5-6 and TRBJ2-1, with a tentative D call TRBD1 (5 bases). The length of the CDR3 is 15 residues. CDR1 SGHDT and CDR2 YYEEEE come from the germline V gene. Trimming shortened V by 0 bases and J by 5 bases, and 12 bases separated the two germline ends. Using reference TRBV5-6 and TRBJ2-1 for the parts outside the CDR3, the full variable domain is DAGVTQSPTHLIKTRGQQVTLRCSPKSGHDTVSWYQQALGQGPQFIFQYYEEEERQRGNFPDRFSGHQFPNYSSELNVNALLLGDSALYLCASSLGQNLNNEQFFGPGTRLTVL.